This T cell receptor (beta chain) was recovered during a study of shared clonotypes between healthy human individuals. Study-level findings and limits: Richness estimates generally favored naive over memory subsets. The study drew on few donors, limiting represented genetic and exposure-history diversity.

A note on this clone: Its antigen is unknown.

Using approximately 200 ng DNA, approximately 30,000 T cell genomes, the sorted-subset replicate PCRs were run. As handled by the study authors: ImmunoSEQ yielded junction-only sequences lacking quality scores, so filtering differed. Clones were read by immunoSEQ multiplex PCR, and TCRdb kept only the in-frame ones, dropping some. V and J calls and clone size are copied from that table; D and trimming were computed from the DNA. This table holds roughly 2,500,000 clones, more than 85% found once. The J segment lost 1 base and the V segment lost 4 bases, leaving 15 bases of the junction unmatched. This CDR3 comprises 19 residues. Germline CDR1 and CDR2: SGDLS and YYNGEE.

The sequence was collected from a man aged 18 to 29 in good health. Some clones in this sample may be carry-over from other donors' samples. The genes are TRBV9 and TRBJ2-3, with 10 bases that match TRBD2. Material for sequencing was naive CD4+ T cells from PBMCs. As to subset: CD45RA+ positively selected. In nucleotides, the CDR3 is TGTGCCAGCAGCCCCCGTGGTAGCGGGAGGCCTCTTGGCACAGATACGCAGTATTTT. Protein sequence: CASSPRGSGRPLGTDTQYF.